This T cell receptor (beta chain) originates from a study of CD8+ T cells in alopecia areata. Study results and caveats: Against the mouse data, patients shared TCRs less clearly, possibly for HLA reasons. Normal scalp had lower clonality than lesional scalp, with alopecia totalis/universalis lesions showing this most strongly.

To note about this clone: Its antigen is not identified.

The CDR3 consists of 13 residues. In germline, CDR1 is SQVTM, CDR2 ANQGSEA. Trimming cost V 6 bases and J 0 bases, with 9 bases left between them. As the sequencing template, cDNA was produced by extracting RNA and reverse transcribing it. Libraries were prepared by immunoSEQ multiplex PCR; TCRdb keeps only in-frame clonotypes and omits some of them. The repertoire consists of about 200,000 clones, with 56% occurring once and the leading ten covering around 5%. The TCR sequence derives from a human donor in good health. The sequenced sample was CD8+ T cells sorted from blood. The V and J genes are TRBV29-1 and TRBJ1-3; D not resolved. CDR3 coding DNA: TGCAGCGTCGTTACATACTCTGGAAACACCATATATTTT. Translation gives CSVVTYSGNTIYF.